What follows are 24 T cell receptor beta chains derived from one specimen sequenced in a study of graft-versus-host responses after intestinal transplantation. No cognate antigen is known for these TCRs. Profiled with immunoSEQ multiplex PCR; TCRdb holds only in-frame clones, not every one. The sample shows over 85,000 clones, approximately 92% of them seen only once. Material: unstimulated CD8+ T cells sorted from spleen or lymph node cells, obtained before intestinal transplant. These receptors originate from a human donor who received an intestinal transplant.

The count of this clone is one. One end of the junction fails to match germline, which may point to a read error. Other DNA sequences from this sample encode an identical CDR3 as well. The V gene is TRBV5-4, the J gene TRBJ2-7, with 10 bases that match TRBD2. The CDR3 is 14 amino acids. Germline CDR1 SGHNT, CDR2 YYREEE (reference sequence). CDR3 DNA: TGTGCCAGCAGCTTAGGGACTAGCGCCTACGAGCAGTATTTC. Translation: CASSLGTSAYEQYF.

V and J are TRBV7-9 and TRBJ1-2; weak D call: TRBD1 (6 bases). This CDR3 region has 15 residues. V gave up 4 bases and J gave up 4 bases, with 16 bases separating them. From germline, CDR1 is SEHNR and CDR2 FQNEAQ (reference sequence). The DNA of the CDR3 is TGTGCCAGCAGCTCGACCGGGACATCGGGCTATGGCTACACCTTC. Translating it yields CASSSTGTSGYGYTF.

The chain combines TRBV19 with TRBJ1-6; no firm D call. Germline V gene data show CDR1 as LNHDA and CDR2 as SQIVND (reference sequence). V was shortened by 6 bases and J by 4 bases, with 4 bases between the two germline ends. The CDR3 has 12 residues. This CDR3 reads CASSLYNSPLHF. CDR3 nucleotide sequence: TGTGCCAGTAGCCTGTATAATTCACCCCTCCACTTT.

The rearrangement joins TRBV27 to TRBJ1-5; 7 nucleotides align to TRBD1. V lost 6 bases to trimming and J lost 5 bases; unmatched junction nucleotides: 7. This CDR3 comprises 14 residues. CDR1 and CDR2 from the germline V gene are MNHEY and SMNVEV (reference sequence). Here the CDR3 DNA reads TGTGCCAGCAGCCCTCGACAGGGTCATCAGCCCCAGCATTTT. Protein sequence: CASSPRQGHQPQHF.

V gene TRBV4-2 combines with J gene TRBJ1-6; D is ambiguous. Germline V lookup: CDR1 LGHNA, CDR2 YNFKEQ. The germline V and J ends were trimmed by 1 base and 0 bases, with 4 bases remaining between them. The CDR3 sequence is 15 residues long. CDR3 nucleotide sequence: TGTGCCAGCAGCCAAGGTAGCTCCTATAATTCACCCCTCCACTTT. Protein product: CASSQGSSYNSPLHF.

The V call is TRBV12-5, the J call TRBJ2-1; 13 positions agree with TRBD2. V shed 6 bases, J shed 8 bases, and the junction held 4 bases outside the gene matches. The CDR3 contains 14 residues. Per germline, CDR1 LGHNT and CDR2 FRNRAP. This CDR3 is CASGRGTSGDEQFF. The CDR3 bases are TGTGCTAGTGGCCGCGGGACTAGCGGGGATGAGCAGTTCTTC.

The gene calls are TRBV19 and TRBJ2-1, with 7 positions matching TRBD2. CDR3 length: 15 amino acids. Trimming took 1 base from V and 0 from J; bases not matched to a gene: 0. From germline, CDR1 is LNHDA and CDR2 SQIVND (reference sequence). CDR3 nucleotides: TGTGCCAGTAGTATAGGGACTAGCTCCTACAATGAGCAGTTCTTC. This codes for CASSIGTSSYNEQFF.

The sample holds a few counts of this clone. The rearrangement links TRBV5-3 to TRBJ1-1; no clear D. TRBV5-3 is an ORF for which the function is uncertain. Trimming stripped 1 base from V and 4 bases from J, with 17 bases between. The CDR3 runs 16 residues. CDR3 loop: CARSLFLFLGSTEAFF. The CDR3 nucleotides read TGTGCCAGAAGCTTGTTCCTCTTCTTGGGGAGCACTGAAGCTTTCTTT.

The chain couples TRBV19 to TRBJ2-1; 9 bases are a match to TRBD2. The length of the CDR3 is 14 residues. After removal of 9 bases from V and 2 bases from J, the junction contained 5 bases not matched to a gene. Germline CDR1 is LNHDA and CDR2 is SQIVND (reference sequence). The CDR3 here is CASRPSGAYNEQFF. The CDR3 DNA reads TGTGCCAGCCGACCTAGCGGGGCCTACAATGAGCAGTTCTTC.

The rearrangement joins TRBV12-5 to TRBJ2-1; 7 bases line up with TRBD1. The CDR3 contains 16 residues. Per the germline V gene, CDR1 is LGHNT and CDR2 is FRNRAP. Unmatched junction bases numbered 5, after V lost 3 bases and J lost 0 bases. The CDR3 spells CASGFPQGFSYNEQFF. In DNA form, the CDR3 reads TGTGCTAGTGGTTTTCCACAGGGGTTCTCCTACAATGAGCAGTTCTTC.

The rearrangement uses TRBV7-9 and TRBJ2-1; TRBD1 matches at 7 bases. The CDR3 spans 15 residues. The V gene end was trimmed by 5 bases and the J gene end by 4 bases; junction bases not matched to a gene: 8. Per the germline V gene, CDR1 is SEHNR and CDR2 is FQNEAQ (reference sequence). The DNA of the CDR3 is TGTGCCAGCAGCCCACACAGGGGCGAATACAATGAGCAGTTCTTC. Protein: CASSPHRGEYNEQFF.

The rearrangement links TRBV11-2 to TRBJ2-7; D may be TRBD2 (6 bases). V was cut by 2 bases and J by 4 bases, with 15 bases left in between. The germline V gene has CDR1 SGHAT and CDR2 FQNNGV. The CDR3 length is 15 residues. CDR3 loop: CASSLTSLASYEQYF. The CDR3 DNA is TGTGCCAGCAGCTTAACCTCCCTAGCGAGTTACGAGCAGTACTTC.

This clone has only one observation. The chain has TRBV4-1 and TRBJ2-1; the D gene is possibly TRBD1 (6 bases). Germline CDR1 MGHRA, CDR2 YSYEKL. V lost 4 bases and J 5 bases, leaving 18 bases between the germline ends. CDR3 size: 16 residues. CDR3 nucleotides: TGCGCCAGCAGCCCCCTTCCGGGGACACGGAACAATGAGCAGTTCTTC. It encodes CASSPLPGTRNNEQFF.

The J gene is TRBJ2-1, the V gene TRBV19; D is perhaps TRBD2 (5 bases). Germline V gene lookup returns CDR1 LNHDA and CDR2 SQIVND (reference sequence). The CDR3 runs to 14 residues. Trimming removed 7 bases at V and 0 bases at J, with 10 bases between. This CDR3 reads CASKDSNSYNEQFF. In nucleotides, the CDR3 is TGTGCCAGTAAGGACTCCAACTCCTACAATGAGCAGTTCTTC.

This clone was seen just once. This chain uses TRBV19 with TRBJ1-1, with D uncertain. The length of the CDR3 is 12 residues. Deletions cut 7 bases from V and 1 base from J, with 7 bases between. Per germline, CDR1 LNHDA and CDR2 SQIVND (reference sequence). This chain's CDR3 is CASNPGNTEAFF. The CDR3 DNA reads TGTGCCAGTAACCCGGGGAACACTGAAGCTTTCTTT.

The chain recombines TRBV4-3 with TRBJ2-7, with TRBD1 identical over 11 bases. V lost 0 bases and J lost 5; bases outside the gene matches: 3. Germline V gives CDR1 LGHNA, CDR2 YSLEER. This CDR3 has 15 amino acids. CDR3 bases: TGCGCCAGCAGCCAAGACAGGACAGGGGGCGACGAGCAGTACTTC. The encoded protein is CASSQDRTGGDEQYF.

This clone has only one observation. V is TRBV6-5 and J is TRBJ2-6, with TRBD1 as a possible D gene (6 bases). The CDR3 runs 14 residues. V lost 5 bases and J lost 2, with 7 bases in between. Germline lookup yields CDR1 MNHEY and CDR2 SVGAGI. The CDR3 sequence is CASSDRTGANVLTF. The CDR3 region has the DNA TGTGCCAGCAGTGACAGGACTGGGGCCAACGTCCTGACTTTC.

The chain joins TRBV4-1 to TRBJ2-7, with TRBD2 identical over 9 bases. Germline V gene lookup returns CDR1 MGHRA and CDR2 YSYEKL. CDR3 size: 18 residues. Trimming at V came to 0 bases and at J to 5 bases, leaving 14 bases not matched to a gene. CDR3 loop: CASSQDMLGGGRVDEQYF. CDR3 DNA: TGCGCCAGCAGCCAAGATATGTTAGGGGGCGGGAGGGTTGACGAGCAGTACTTC.

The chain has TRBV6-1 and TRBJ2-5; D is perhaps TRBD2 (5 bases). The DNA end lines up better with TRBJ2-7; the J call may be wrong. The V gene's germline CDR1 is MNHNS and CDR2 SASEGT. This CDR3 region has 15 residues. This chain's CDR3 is CASSESEGRDYEQYF. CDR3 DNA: TGTGCCAGCAGTGAATCAGAAGGACGGGACTACGAGCAGTACTTC.

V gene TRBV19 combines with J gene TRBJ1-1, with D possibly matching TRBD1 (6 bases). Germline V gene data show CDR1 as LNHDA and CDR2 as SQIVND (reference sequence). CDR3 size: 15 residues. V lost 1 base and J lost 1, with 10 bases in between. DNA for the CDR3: TGTGCCAGTAGTATAGTATTAGGGGGGAACACTGAAGCTTTCTTT. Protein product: CASSIVLGGNTEAFF.

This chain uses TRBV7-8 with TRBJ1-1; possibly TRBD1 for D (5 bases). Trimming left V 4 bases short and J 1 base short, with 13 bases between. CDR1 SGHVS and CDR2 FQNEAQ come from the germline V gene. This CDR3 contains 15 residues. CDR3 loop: CASSSHWGANTEAFF. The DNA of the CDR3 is TGTGCCAGCAGCTCCCATTGGGGCGCGAACACTGAAGCTTTCTTT.

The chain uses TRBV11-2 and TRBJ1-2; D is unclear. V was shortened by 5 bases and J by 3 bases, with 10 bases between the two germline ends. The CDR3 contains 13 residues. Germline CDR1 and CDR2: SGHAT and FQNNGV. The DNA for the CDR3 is TGTGCCAGCAGCCACACAGAATACTATGGCTACACCTTC. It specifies CASSHTEYYGYTF.

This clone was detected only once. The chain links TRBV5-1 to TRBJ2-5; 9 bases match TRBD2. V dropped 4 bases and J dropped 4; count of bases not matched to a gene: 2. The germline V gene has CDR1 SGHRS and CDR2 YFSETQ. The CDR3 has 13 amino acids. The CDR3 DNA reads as TGCGCCAGCAGCGGCGGGAGGGGAGAGACCCAGTACTTC. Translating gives CASSGGRGETQYF.

CDR3 DNA: TGTGCCAGTAGTATTGGACAGGGGGGCTACGAGCAGTACTTC. As protein: CASSIGQGGYEQYF. The chain joins TRBV19 to TRBJ2-7, with 10 bases matching TRBD1. Germline values: CDR1 LNHDA, CDR2 SQIVND (reference sequence). The CDR3 runs 14 residues. V lost 3 bases to trimming and J lost 3 bases; unmatched junction nucleotides: 2.